What follows are 24 T cell receptor beta chains derived from one specimen sequenced in a study of blood T cell repertoires in COVID-19. Generated by immunoSEQ multiplex PCR, the TCRdb table keeps only in-frame clones and is missing some. The sample consists of fewer than 650,000 clones, 70% to 90% of them appearing once. The sequencing sample was made of peripheral blood. All receptors come from a woman aged 45-65 years with COVID-19, enrolled during active disease.

The gene calls are TRBV29-1 and TRBJ2-4; TRBD1 matches at 9 bases. Germline V gene lookup returns CDR1 SQVTM and CDR2 ANQGSEA. The CDR3 covers 15 residues. V was clipped by 6 bases and J by 2 bases; unmatched bases: 8. The CDR3 DNA is TGCAGCGTCCTAACAGGGGGCTGGACCAAAAACATTCAGTACTTC. This codes for CSVLTGGWTKNIQYF.

CDR3 loop: CASSLGTSFYEQYF. The CDR3 DNA reads TGTGCCAGCAGCTTAGGGACTAGCTTCTACGAGCAGTACTTC. The chain carries TRBV11-2 and TRBJ2-7; TRBD2 aligns across 8 bases. With V trimmed by 1 base and J by 3 bases, 2 bases remained unmatched. CDR3 length: 14 amino acids. The germline CDR1 and CDR2 sequences are SGHAT and FQNNGV.

This clone was counted only a few times. CDR3 in DNA: TGTGCCAGCAGCTCCTCGGGGGATGAAAAACTGTTTTTT. It yields the protein CASSSSGDEKLFF. The rearrangement uses TRBV7-9 and TRBJ1-4; TRBD1 might be the D (5 bases). Trimming removed 4 bases from V and 6 bases from J, with 9 bases in between. Germline V gives CDR1 SEHNR, CDR2 FQNEAQ (reference sequence). This CDR3 is built from 13 residues.

This clone was seen only once. The V call is TRBV10-2, the J call TRBJ1-5, with 8 bases that match TRBD1. The CDR3 has 16 amino acids. With 6 bases clipped from V and 2 bases from J, the junction kept 9 bases outside the gene matches. Germline V CDR1 and CDR2: WSHSY, SAAADI. The CDR3 sequence: CASSAQTGEGNQPQHF. The CDR3 region has the DNA TGCGCCAGCAGCGCCCAGACAGGGGAAGGCAATCAGCCCCAGCATTTT.

The genes are TRBV20-1 and TRBJ1-2, with D unresolved. V was cut by 6 bases and J by 3 bases, with 5 bases left in between. The germline gives CDR1 DFQATT, CDR2 SNEGSKA (reference sequence). This CDR3 has 10 residues. The CDR3 DNA sequence: TGCAGTGCCCCGTACTATGGCTACACCTTC. It is translated as CSAPYYGYTF.

J is TRBJ1-2 and V is TRBV30; TRBD1 agrees at 8 bases. V trimming: 4 bases; J trimming: 4 bases; junction bases outside the gene matches: 8. Germline V gene lookup returns CDR1 GTSNPN and CDR2 SVGIG (reference sequence). CDR3 size: 14 residues. Written as DNA, the CDR3 is TGTGCCTGGAACCGCGGACAGGGCGGCTATGGCTACACCTTC. Its translation is CAWNRGQGGYGYTF.

This clone occurred once. The CDR3 is CASSFHRGGYTF. Here the CDR3 DNA reads TGTGCCAGCAGCTTCCACAGGGGTGGCTACACCTTC. V usage is TRBV9 and J usage is TRBJ1-2, with 7 positions matching TRBD1. This CDR3 has 12 amino acids. V gave up 4 bases and J gave up 7 bases; unmatched junction bases: 4. Per germline, CDR1 SGDLS and CDR2 YYNGEE.

The rearrangement uses TRBV30 and TRBJ1-4; a possible D gene is TRBD1 (5 bases). CDR1 GTSNPN and CDR2 SVGIG come from the germline V gene (reference sequence). This CDR3 has 14 residues. V lost 0 bases and J 7 bases, leaving 12 bases between the germline ends. CDR3 amino acids: CAWSVWGGSEKLFF. The CDR3 nucleotides are TGTGCCTGGAGTGTGTGGGGGGGAAGTGAAAAACTGTTTTTT.

The chain uses TRBV5-4 and TRBJ2-1, with TRBD2 matching 10 bases. Losses at the gene ends were 4 bases for V and 0 bases for J; bases not matched to a gene: 7. Germline CDR1 is SGHNT and CDR2 is YYREEE (reference sequence). CDR3 length: 17 residues. CDR3 residues: CASSLGLAESSYNEQFF. The CDR3 DNA follows: TGTGCCAGCAGCCTAGGACTAGCGGAGAGCTCCTACAATGAGCAGTTCTTC.

The J gene is TRBJ1-2, the V gene TRBV30; D is ambiguous. Trimming shortened V by 1 base and J by 4 bases, and 16 bases separated the two germline ends. The CDR3 length is 15 residues. CDR1 is GTSNPN, CDR2 SVGIG, per germline (reference sequence). Here the CDR3 reads CAWSALTARGYGYTF. The CDR3 DNA is TGTGCCTGGAGTGCCCTAACGGCTCGGGGCTATGGCTACACCTTC.

The V gene is TRBV5-1, the J gene TRBJ1-3; D possibly corresponds to TRBD1 (6 bases). Germline CDR1 SGHRS, CDR2 YFSETQ. Trimming cost V 2 bases and J 4 bases, with 10 bases left between them. The CDR3 has 14 residues. CDR3 coding DNA: TGCGCCAGCAGCTTAGGGACATTCGGAAACACCATATATTTT. The encoded protein is CASSLGTFGNTIYF.

This clone was counted once. The gene calls are TRBV6-1 and TRBJ1-2; no firm D call. Germline V gene lookup returns CDR1 MNHNS and CDR2 SASEGT. V gave up 2 bases and J gave up 6 bases, with 7 bases separating them. The CDR3 is 12 residues long. The CDR3 spells CASSELQNGYTF. The CDR3 bases are TGTGCCAGCAGTGAATTGCAGAATGGCTACACCTTC.

J is TRBJ2-7 and V is TRBV19; TRBD2 is a possible D gene (5 bases). Germline lookup yields CDR1 LNHDA and CDR2 SQIVND (reference sequence). V lost 6 bases and J 3 bases, leaving 15 bases between the germline ends. The CDR3 is made up of 14 amino acids. CDR3 sequence (DNA): TGTGCCAGTAGCCGGACTTACGCTAGCTACGAGCAGTACTTC. It encodes CASSRTYASYEQYF.

The chain has TRBV11-3 and TRBJ2-3; D is possibly TRBD1 (5 bases). Germline loops: CDR1 SGHNT, CDR2 YENEEA. Trimming shortened V by 1 base and J by 5 bases, and 7 bases separated the two germline ends. This CDR3 has 13 residues. The chain's CDR3 is CASSLGRGDTQYF. CDR3 DNA sequence: TGTGCCAGCAGCTTAGGAAGGGGAGATACGCAGTATTTT.

The chain couples TRBV4-1 to TRBJ1-1; D gene ambiguous. From germline, CDR1 is MGHRA and CDR2 YSYEKL. The CDR3 extends over 18 amino acids. Trimming pared 4 bases from V and 1 base from J, leaving 22 bases between. The CDR3 DNA is TGCGCCAGCAGCCCCGGGCGAGGGCAGGCCGCCTGGAACACTGAAGCTTTCTTT. Protein sequence: CASSPGRGQAAWNTEAFF.

The J gene is TRBJ2-7, the V gene TRBV2; tentative D call: TRBD1 (7 bases). V lost 7 bases and J lost 6, with 16 bases in between. There are 13 residues in the CDR3. CDR1 is SNHLY, CDR2 FYNNEI, per germline. This CDR3 reads CASTTNRGGEQYF. CDR3 DNA: TGTGCCAGCACTACCAACAGGGGAGGCGAGCAGTACTTC.

This chain links TRBV6-5 with TRBJ1-1, with a weak D call TRBD1 (5 bases). Trimming took off 4 bases at V and 7 bases at J, with 16 bases between the two ends. The CDR3 has 14 residues. Germline V gives CDR1 MNHEY, CDR2 SVGAGI. In DNA form, the CDR3 reads TGTGCCAGCAGTTTGGGGCCCCTTGCAATTGAAGCTTTCTTT. Protein sequence: CASSLGPLAIEAFF.

The genes are TRBV18 and TRBJ2-7, with D hard to call. Germline lookup yields CDR1 KGHSH and CDR2 LQKENI. Trimming took 1 base from V and 3 from J, leaving 10 bases between them. This CDR3 region has 14 residues. The CDR3 is CASSPQSQNYEQYF. The CDR3 nucleotides read TGTGCCAGCTCACCACAGTCACAGAACTACGAGCAGTACTTC.

This CDR3 is CASSQGGQGGKAFF. CDR3 DNA sequence: TGTGCCAGCAGCCAAGGAGGACAGGGGGGGAAAGCTTTCTTT. The J gene is TRBJ1-1, the V gene TRBV4-2, with 10 nucleotides matching TRBD1. With 1 base clipped from V and 9 bases from J, the junction kept 5 bases outside the gene matches. Germline V gene data show CDR1 as LGHNA and CDR2 as YNFKEQ. CDR3 length equals 14 residues.

The rearrangement joins TRBV30 to TRBJ2-5, with D uncertain. V lost 2 bases and J 7 bases, leaving 14 bases between the germline ends. Germline V CDR1 and CDR2: GTSNPN, SVGIG (reference sequence). The CDR3 covers 13 residues. CDR3 region: CAWSPWARATQYF. The CDR3 bases are TGTGCCTGGAGTCCATGGGCCCGCGCGACCCAGTACTTC.

The chain has TRBV5-1 and TRBJ1-2; 9 positions match TRBD1. The junction had 11 bases not matched to a gene; V was cut back by 4 bases and J by 7 bases. The CDR3 loop spans 15 amino acids. Germline CDR1 SGHRS, CDR2 YFSETQ. Here the CDR3 reads CASSPETGTGIGYTF. In DNA form, the CDR3 reads TGCGCCAGCAGCCCAGAGACCGGGACAGGGATTGGCTACACCTTC.

The chain combines TRBV6-1 with TRBJ1-6, with TRBD1 as a possible D gene (5 bases). Germline CDR1 and CDR2: MNHNS and SASEGT. The CDR3 contains 16 residues. With 4 bases removed from V and 7 bases from J, the gap between germline ends came to 17 bases. The CDR3 bases are TGTGCCAGCAGTGTACTACGTCAGGGAGGGAATTCACCCCTCCACTTT. Its protein is CASSVLRQGGNSPLHF.

This clone was recorded only once. The chain uses TRBV19 and TRBJ2-7; TRBD2 aligns across 9 bases. The germline gives CDR1 LNHDA, CDR2 SQIVND (reference sequence). This CDR3 contains 14 residues. With V trimmed by 7 bases and J by 2 bases, 6 bases remained unmatched. The CDR3 DNA reads as TGTGCCAGTAACGCGGGGGGGCCCCCCTACGAGCAGTACTTC. Amino acids: CASNAGGPPYEQYF. The full variable domain, its missing parts supplied by reference TRBV19 and TRBJ2-7, is DGGITQSPKYLFRKEGQNVTLSCEQNLNHDAMYWYRQDPGQGLRLIYYSQIVNDFQKGDIAEGYSVSREKKESFPLTVTSAQKNPTAFYLCASNAGGPPYEQYFGPGTRLTVT.

This chain joins TRBV5-1 and TRBJ1-1, with 7 bases that match TRBD1. Germline CDR1 reads SGHRS; CDR2 reads YFSETQ. With 4 bases clipped from V and 1 base from J, the junction kept 13 bases outside the gene matches. CDR3 length: 17 amino acids. The CDR3 DNA follows: TGCGCCAGCAGCCGAAGACAGGGAGGTAGGGCGAACACTGAAGCTTTCTTT. As protein: CASSRRQGGRANTEAFF. Variable domain in full (rest from reference TRBV5-1 and TRBJ1-1): KAGVTQTPRYLIKTRGQQVTLSCSPISGHRSVSWYQQTPGQGLQFLFEYFSETQRNKGNFPGRFSGRQFSNSRSEMNVSTLELGDSALYLCASSRRQGGRANTEAFFGQGTRLTVV.